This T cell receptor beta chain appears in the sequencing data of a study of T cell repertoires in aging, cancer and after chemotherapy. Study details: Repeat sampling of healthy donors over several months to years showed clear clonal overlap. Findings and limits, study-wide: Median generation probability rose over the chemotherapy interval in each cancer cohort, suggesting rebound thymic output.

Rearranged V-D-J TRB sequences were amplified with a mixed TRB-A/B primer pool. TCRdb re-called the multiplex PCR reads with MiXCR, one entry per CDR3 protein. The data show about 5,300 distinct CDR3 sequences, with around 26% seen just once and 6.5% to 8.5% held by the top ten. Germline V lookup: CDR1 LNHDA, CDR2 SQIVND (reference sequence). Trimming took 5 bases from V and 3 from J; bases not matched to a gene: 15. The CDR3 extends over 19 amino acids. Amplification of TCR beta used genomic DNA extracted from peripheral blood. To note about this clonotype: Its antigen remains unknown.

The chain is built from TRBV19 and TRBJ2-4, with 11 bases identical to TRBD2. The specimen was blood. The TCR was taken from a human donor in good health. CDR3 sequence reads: CASSAGTGIAGGSKNIQYF. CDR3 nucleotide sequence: TGTGCCAGTAGTGCCGGGACAGGGATAGCGGGGGGGAGCAAAAACATTCAGTACTTC.